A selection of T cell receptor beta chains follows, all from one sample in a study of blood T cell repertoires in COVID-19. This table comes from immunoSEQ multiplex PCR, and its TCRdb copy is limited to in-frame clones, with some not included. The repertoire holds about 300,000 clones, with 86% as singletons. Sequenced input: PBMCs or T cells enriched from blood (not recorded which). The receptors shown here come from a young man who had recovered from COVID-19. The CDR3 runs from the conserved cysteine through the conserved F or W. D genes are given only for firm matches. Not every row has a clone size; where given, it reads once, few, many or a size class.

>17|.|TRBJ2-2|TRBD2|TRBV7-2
TGTGCCAGCAGCTTGATCGGGACTACAAAGAACACCGGGGAGCTGTTTTTT
CASSLIGTTKNTGELFF
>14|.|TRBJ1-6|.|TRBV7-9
TGTGCCAGCGGGAGGGAGACCTATAATTCACCCCTCCACTTT
CASGRETYNSPLHF
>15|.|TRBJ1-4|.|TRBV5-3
TGTGCCAGAAGCTGCGCCGGGAGGTCTAATGAAAAACTGTTTTTT
CARSCAGRSNEKLFF
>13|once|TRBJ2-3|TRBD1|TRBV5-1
TGCGCCAGCAGCTCGACAGGGCCAGATACGCAGTATTTT
CASSSTGPDTQYF
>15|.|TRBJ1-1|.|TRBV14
TGTGCCAGCAGCCAATCCTCAGGAATGAACACTGAAGCTTTCTTT
CASSQSSGMNTEAFF
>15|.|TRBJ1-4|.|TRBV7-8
TGTGCCAGCAGCTTCACAACAGCCATGAATGAAAAACTGTTTTTT
CASSFTTAMNEKLFF
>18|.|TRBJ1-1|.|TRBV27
TGTGCCAGCAGCCAATCCCGGGCACCACTCATCGGGGACACTGAAGCTTTCTTT
CASSQSRAPLIGDTEAFF
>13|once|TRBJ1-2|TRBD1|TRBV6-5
TGTGCCAGCACCGGGACAGGCCTCTATGGCTACACCTTC
CASTGTGLYGYTF
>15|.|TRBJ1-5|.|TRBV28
TGTGCCAGCAGTTTTTCGGGGAATAGCAATCAGCCCCAGCATTTT
CASSFSGNSNQPQHF
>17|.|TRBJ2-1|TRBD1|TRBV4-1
TGCGCCAGCAGCTTCCGCCCGGGACAGGGGGACTACAATGAGCAGTTCTTC
CASSFRPGQGDYNEQFF